These 10 T cell receptor beta chains share one sample of origin, sequenced in a study of T cell responses to AZD1222 COVID-19 vaccine. The repertoire was sequenced with immunoSEQ multiplex PCR; TCRdb's copy has only in-frame clones and lacks some. The sample consists of approximately 190,000 clones, approximately 92% of them appearing once. Here the sequenced sample was peripheral blood, taken on day 0 of AZD1222 vaccination. These receptors were obtained from an adult in good health.

This clone has just one count. This chain connects TRBV9 to TRBJ1-6; TRBD1 is a possible D gene (5 bases). Germline V gene lookup returns CDR1 SGDLS and CDR2 YYNGEE. CDR3 size: 14 residues. Trimming left V 4 bases short and J 9 bases short, with 14 bases between. In DNA form, the CDR3 reads TGTGCCAGCAGCTTCCGGGACGAAATTTCACCCCTCCACTTT. Translated: CASSFRDEISPLHF.

This clone came up once. The chain joins TRBV6-5 to TRBJ1-1; no definite D call. The germline CDR1 and CDR2 sequences are MNHEY and SVGAGI. This CDR3 is built from 11 residues. Trimming left V 5 bases short and J 3 bases short, with 4 bases between. The CDR3 spells CASSMYTEAFF. In nucleotides, the CDR3 is TGTGCCAGCAGTATGTACACTGAAGCTTTCTTT.

The chain links TRBV18 to TRBJ1-5, with D maybe TRBD1 (5 bases). CDR3 length: 16 residues. Germline V gene lookup returns CDR1 KGHSH and CDR2 LQKENI. V was cut by 5 bases and J by 8 bases, with 22 bases left in between. The CDR3 coding sequence is TGTGCCAGCTCAGAAAGACAGACCGCCGATTGGGAGCCCCAGCATTTT. Protein sequence: CASSERQTADWEPQHF.

This chain joins TRBV6-5 and TRBJ1-4; D ambiguous. The CDR3 length is 15 residues. Trimming removed 4 bases from V and 0 bases from J, with 9 bases in between. Germline loops: CDR1 MNHEY, CDR2 SVGAGI. CDR3 bases: TGTGCCAGCAGTTCGTACAGCTCAACTAATGAAAAACTGTTTTTT. Its translation is CASSSYSSTNEKLFF.

The rearrangement joins TRBV5-4 to TRBJ2-7; TRBD1 agrees at 8 bases. J lost 0 bases, V lost 1 base, and 3 bases had no gene match. The CDR3 runs to 15 residues. CDR1 is SGHNT and CDR2 is YYREEE in the germline V gene (reference sequence). CDR3 nucleotides: TGTGCCAGCAGCTTGCGGGACAGGTTCTCCTACGAGCAGTACTTC. It translates to CASSLRDRFSYEQYF.

The chain has TRBV9 and TRBJ1-2, with 12 bases that match TRBD1. J gave up 6 bases and V 4 bases, and 7 bases lay outside the gene matches. This CDR3 spans 15 amino acids. Germline assignment: CDR1 SGDLS and CDR2 YYNGEE. The CDR3 DNA follows: TGTGCCAGCAGCCTCGGGACAGGGGGCGCGGATGGCTACACCTTC. As protein: CASSLGTGGADGYTF. Full variable domain (remainder filled in from reference TRBV9 and TRBJ1-2): DSGVTQTPKHLITATGQRVTLRCSPRSGDLSVYWYQQSLDQGLQFLIQYYNGEERAKGNILERFSAQQFPDLHSELNLSSLELGDSALYFCASSLGTGGADGYTFGSGTRLTVV.

This clone was seen only once. The chain recombines TRBV2 with TRBJ1-1; D remains unclear. The CDR3 runs 14 residues. The germline V gene encodes CDR1 SNHLY and CDR2 FYNNEI. Trimming stripped 4 bases from V and 0 bases from J, with 9 bases between. CDR3 sequence: CASSGGLMNTEAFF. The CDR3 nucleotides are TGTGCCAGCAGTGGCGGGCTCATGAACACTGAAGCTTTCTTT. Drawing the rest from reference TRBV2 and TRBJ1-1, the complete variable domain is EPEVTQTPSHQVTQMGQEVILRCVPISNHLYFYWYRQILGQKVEFLVSFYNNEISEKSEIFDDQFSVERPDGSNFTLKIRSTKLEDSAMYFCASSGGLMNTEAFFGQGTRLTVV.

The chain uses TRBV28 and TRBJ1-2; D possibly corresponds to TRBD1 (5 bases). The germline V and J ends were trimmed by 5 bases and 8 bases, with 15 bases remaining between them. There are 13 residues in the CDR3. The germline CDR1 and CDR2 sequences are MDHEN and SYDVKM. CDR3 DNA: TGTGCCAGCAGTGGGACGGGACGGGAGGGCTACACCTTC. Protein product: CASSGTGREGYTF.

The sample holds one count of this clone. The chain recombines TRBV6-2 or TRBV6-3 with TRBJ1-5, with D unclear. The CDR3 length is 17 residues. The germline CDR1 and CDR2 sequences are MNHEY and SVGEGT. Trimming stripped 0 bases from V and 0 bases from J, with 12 bases between. CDR3 DNA sequence: TGTGCCAGCAGTTACTCGGTCCTTCTATATAGCAATCAGCCCCAGCATTTT. It codes for CASSYSVLLYSNQPQHF.

This chain uses TRBV29-1 with TRBJ2-3; D might be TRBD2 (5 bases). This CDR3 region has 14 residues. Germline CDR1 reads SQVTM; CDR2 reads ANQGSEA. Trimming removed 4 bases from V and 2 bases from J, with 13 bases in between. The CDR3 DNA reads as TGCAGCGTTGTAGAGGGAGCCGTCACAGATACGCAGTATTTT. The encoded protein is CSVVEGAVTDTQYF.